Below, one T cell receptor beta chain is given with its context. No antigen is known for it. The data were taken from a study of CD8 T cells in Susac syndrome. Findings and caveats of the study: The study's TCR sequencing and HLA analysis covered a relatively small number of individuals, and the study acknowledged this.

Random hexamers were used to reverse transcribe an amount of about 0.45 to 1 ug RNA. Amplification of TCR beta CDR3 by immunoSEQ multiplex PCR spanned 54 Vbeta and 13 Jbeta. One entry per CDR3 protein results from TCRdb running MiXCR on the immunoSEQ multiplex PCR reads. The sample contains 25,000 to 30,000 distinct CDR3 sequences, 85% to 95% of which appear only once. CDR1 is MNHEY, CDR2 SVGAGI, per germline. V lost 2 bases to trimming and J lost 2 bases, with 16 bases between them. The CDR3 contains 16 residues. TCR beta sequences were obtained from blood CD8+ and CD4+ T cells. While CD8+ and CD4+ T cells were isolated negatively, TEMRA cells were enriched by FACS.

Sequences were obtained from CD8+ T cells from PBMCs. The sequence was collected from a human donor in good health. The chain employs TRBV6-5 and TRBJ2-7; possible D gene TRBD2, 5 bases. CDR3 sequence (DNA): TGTGCCAGCAGTTACAAAGGAGGAGTGACCGCCTACGAGCAGTACTTC. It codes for CASSYKGGVTAYEQYF.